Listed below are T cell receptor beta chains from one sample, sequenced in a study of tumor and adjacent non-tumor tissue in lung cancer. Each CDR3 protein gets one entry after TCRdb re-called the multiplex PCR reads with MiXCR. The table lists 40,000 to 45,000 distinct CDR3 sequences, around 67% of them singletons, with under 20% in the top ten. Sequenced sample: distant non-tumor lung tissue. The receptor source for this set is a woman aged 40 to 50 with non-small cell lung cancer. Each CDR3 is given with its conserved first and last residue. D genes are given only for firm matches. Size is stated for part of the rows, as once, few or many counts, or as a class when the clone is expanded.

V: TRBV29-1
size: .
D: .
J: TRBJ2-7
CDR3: CRIVWRHSYEQYF
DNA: TGCAGAATTGTTTGGCGGCACTCCTACGAGCAGTATTTC

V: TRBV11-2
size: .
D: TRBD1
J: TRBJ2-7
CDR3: CPSSPNRDRGLYF
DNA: TGTCCCAGCAGCCCGAACAGGGATAGGGGGCTGTACTTC

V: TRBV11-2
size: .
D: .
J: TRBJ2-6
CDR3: CASSWSDLSGASVLTF
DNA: TGTGCCAGTAGCTGGTCAGACCTCTCTGGGGCCAGTGTCCTGACTTTC

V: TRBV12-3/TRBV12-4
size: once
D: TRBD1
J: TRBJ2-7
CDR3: CANSLFGTGGHEQYF
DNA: TGTGCCAACAGTTTATTCGGGACAGGGGGCCACGAGCAGTACTTC

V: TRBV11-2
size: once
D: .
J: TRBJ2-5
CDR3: CASRSRDSAHQETQYF
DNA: TGTGCCAGCAGATCCCGGGACTCGGCCCACCAAGAGACCCAGTACTTC

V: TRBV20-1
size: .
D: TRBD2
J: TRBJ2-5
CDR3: CSANTHNLAGGVRETHYF
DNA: TGCAGTGCTAACACCCACAATCTAGCGGGAGGGGTAAGAGAGACCCACTACTTC

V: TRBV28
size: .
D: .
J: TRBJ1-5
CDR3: CVSSFFREDNQPQHF
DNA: TGTGTCAGCAGCTTTTTCAGGGAGGACAATCAGCCCCAGCATTTT

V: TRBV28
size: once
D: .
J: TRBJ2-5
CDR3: CARSLGVAPPETQYF
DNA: TGTGCCAGGAGTTTAGGTGTAGCGCCCCCCGAGACCCAGTACTTC

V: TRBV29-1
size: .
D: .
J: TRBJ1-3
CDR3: CSAETGDMTGNTIYF
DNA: TGCAGCGCTGAGACTGGGGACATGACTGGAAACACCATATATTTT

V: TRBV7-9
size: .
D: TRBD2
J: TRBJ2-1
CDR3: CASRLIAGEGVEHFF
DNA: TGTGCCAGCAGGCTGATAGCGGGAGAGGGGGTTGAGCATTTCTTC

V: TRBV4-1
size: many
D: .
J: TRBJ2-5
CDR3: CASSQARQAGDQETQYF
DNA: TGCGCCAGCAGCCAAGCCCGACAGGCGGGGGACCAAGAGACCCAGTACTTC

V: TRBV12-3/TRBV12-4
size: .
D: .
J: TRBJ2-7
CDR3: CVSSFGGYEQYF
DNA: TGTGTCAGCAGTTTTGGTGGCTACGAGCAGTACTTC

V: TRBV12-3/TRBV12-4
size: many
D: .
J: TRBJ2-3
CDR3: CASSLAGPITDTQYF
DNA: TGTGCCAGCAGTTTAGCGGGACCTATCACAGATACGCAGTATTTT

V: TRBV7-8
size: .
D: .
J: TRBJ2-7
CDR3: CASSPQSAGIQELYF
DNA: TGTGCCAGCAGTCCACAGTCGGCAGGGATTCAAGAGCTGTACTTC

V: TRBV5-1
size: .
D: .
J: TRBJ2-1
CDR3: CASSLEGGASFNEQFF
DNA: TGCGCCAGCAGCTTGGAAGGGGGGGCTTCATTCAATGAGCAGTTCTTC

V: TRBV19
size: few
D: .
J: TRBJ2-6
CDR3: CASSGGVFSGANVLTF
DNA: TGTGCCAGTAGCGGTGGGGTCTTCTCTGGGGCCAACGTCCTGACTTTC

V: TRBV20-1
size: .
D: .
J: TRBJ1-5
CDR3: CSASAYSNRPQHF
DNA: TGCAGTGCTAGCGCGTATAGCAATCGGCCCCAGCATTTT

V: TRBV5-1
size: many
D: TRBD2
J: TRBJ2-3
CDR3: CASSLSLTGTRGTDTQYF
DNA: TGCGCCAGCAGCTTATCCCTTACCGGGACTAGAGGCACAGATACGCAGTATTTT